A selection of T cell receptor beta chains follows, all from one sample in a study of OX40 agonist ivuxolimab in advanced cancers. Generated by immunoSEQ multiplex PCR, the TCRdb table keeps only in-frame clones and is missing some. The repertoire has fewer than 40,000 clones, just under 75% of them found once; the top ten carry roughly 20%. Sequencing used CD4+ or CD8+ T cells sorted from blood, obtained in a trial of the OX40 agonist ivuxolimab. The receptors shown here come from an adult with an advanced solid tumor such as melanoma, head and neck, liver or kidney cancer. Each CDR3 is given with its conserved first and last residue. D genes are given only for firm matches. Part of the rows lack a size; the others show once, few, many or a class for expanded clones.

j_gene: TRBJ1-1
v_gene: TRBV11-3
abundance: few
d_gene: TRBD1
CDR3nt: TGTGCCAGCAGCCCCGGGACAGACACTGAAGCTTTCTTT
CDR3aa: CASSPGTDTEAFF

j_gene: TRBJ1-6
v_gene: TRBV9
abundance: NA
d_gene: NA
CDR3nt: TGTGCCAGCAGCCCTACAGGGCGGAATTCACCCCTCCACTTT
CDR3aa: CASSPTGRNSPLHF

j_gene: TRBJ2-3
v_gene: TRBV11-3
abundance: few
d_gene: NA
CDR3nt: TGTGCCAGCAGTGGAACGGGGCCTCATGTGCAGTATTTT
CDR3aa: CASSGTGPHVQYF

j_gene: TRBJ1-2
v_gene: TRBV13
abundance: NA
d_gene: NA
CDR3nt: TGTGCCAGCAGCTTACGTTCGTGGAGAAACTATGGCTACACCTTC
CDR3aa: CASSLRSWRNYGYTF

j_gene: TRBJ1-2
v_gene: TRBV5-5
abundance: once
d_gene: NA
CDR3nt: TGTGCCAGCAGACCCAGGGATAACTATGGCTACACCTTC
CDR3aa: CASRPRDNYGYTF

j_gene: TRBJ1-5
v_gene: TRBV6-6
abundance: few
d_gene: NA
CDR3nt: TGTGCCAGCAGTTACTCGAGGGGGGGCGAAGATCAGCCCCAGCATTTT
CDR3aa: CASSYSRGGEDQPQHF

j_gene: TRBJ2-1
v_gene: TRBV29-1
abundance: few
d_gene: TRBD2
CDR3nt: TGCAGCGTTGGACGGGGGGGGACCTACAATGAGCAGTTCTTC
CDR3aa: CSVGRGGTYNEQFF

j_gene: TRBJ1-5
v_gene: TRBV6-5
abundance: once
d_gene: NA
CDR3nt: TGTGCCAGCAGGGCAAGGCCCGATCAGCCCCAGCATTTT
CDR3aa: CASRARPDQPQHF

j_gene: TRBJ1-5
v_gene: TRBV5-6
abundance: NA
d_gene: NA
CDR3nt: TGTGCCAGCAGCTTGGGGGGGTTTTATAGCAATCAGCCCCAGCATTTT
CDR3aa: CASSLGGFYSNQPQHF

j_gene: TRBJ1-4
v_gene: TRBV5-6
abundance: NA
d_gene: NA
CDR3nt: TGTGCCAGCAGCTTGGCCCTTCATCTAGGGGAACTGTTTTTT
CDR3aa: CASSLALHLGELFF

j_gene: TRBJ1-1
v_gene: TRBV20-1
abundance: NA
d_gene: NA
CDR3nt: TGCAGTGCTAGTGTCGGACGGGGTCTGTTCTTT
CDR3aa: CSASVGRGLFF

j_gene: TRBJ2-5
v_gene: TRBV30
abundance: NA
d_gene: TRBD1
CDR3nt: TGTGCCTGGAGTACTGGGACAGGATTCAGAGAGACCCAGTACTTC
CDR3aa: CAWSTGTGFRETQYF

j_gene: TRBJ1-6
v_gene: TRBV27
abundance: NA
d_gene: NA
CDR3nt: TGTGCCAGCAGTTTTCTGGAATCTAATTCACCCCTCCACTTT
CDR3aa: CASSFLESNSPLHF

j_gene: TRBJ2-2
v_gene: TRBV9
abundance: NA
d_gene: NA
CDR3nt: TGTGCCAGCAGCGTAGGCACATTAGGCGGGGAGCTGTTTTTT
CDR3aa: CASSVGTLGGELFF

j_gene: TRBJ1-2
v_gene: TRBV4-2
abundance: NA
d_gene: TRBD1
CDR3nt: TGTGCCAGCAGCCCTTACAGGGGAGAGGGCTACACCTTC
CDR3aa: CASSPYRGEGYTF

j_gene: TRBJ2-2
v_gene: TRBV6-6
abundance: NA
d_gene: NA
CDR3nt: TGTGCCAGCAGTTACTACGGGGGCGACGGGGAGCTGTTTTTT
CDR3aa: CASSYYGGDGELFF

j_gene: TRBJ2-5
v_gene: TRBV7-9
abundance: NA
d_gene: NA
CDR3nt: TGTGCCAGCAGCTTAGCTGCGGGGGCGGAGACCCAGTACTTC
CDR3aa: CASSLAAGAETQYF

j_gene: TRBJ2-1
v_gene: TRBV21-1
abundance: NA
d_gene: NA
CDR3nt: TGTGCCAGACTAGCGGGCTACAATGAGCAGTTCTTC
CDR3aa: CARLAGYNEQFF

j_gene: TRBJ1-5
v_gene: TRBV10-2
abundance: NA
d_gene: NA
CDR3nt: TGCGCCAGCAGTATCGGTATCAATCAGCCCCAGCATTTT
CDR3aa: CASSIGINQPQHF

j_gene: TRBJ1-3
v_gene: TRBV25-1
abundance: NA
d_gene: TRBD1
CDR3nt: TGTGCCAGCAGTGAAAGGACAGGGGGCCACACCATATATTTT
CDR3aa: CASSERTGGHTIYF

j_gene: TRBJ2-1
v_gene: TRBV5-4
abundance: NA
d_gene: NA
CDR3nt: TGTGCCAGCAGCTCGGCAAGCGGGCGCTCCTACAATGAGCAGTTCTTC
CDR3aa: CASSSASGRSYNEQFF

j_gene: TRBJ1-2
v_gene: TRBV11-2
abundance: NA
d_gene: NA
CDR3nt: TGTGCCAGCAGCAAAGAGAGGTCCGTCCTTCAAGGCTACACCTTC
CDR3aa: CASSKERSVLQGYTF

j_gene: TRBJ1-4
v_gene: TRBV7-9
abundance: NA
d_gene: NA
CDR3nt: TGTGCCAGCAGCCCTCCGGGGGGTACAAATGAAAAACTGTTTTTT
CDR3aa: CASSPPGGTNEKLFF

j_gene: TRBJ2-7
v_gene: TRBV10-1
abundance: few
d_gene: TRBD1
CDR3nt: TGCGCCAGCAGTAGGTCAGGGGGCTACGAGCAGTACTTC
CDR3aa: CASSRSGGYEQYF

j_gene: TRBJ1-1
v_gene: TRBV7-2
abundance: few
d_gene: NA
CDR3nt: TGTGCCAGCAGCTCCCGACAGGCCTATGAAGCTTTCTTT
CDR3aa: CASSSRQAYEAFF

j_gene: TRBJ2-1
v_gene: TRBV7-2
abundance: NA
d_gene: TRBD2
CDR3nt: TGTGCCAACAGCGGGGGGGCCCGCAATGAGCAGTTCTTC
CDR3aa: CANSGGARNEQFF

j_gene: TRBJ1-2
v_gene: TRBV4-1
abundance: NA
d_gene: NA
CDR3nt: TGCGCCAGCAGCCACGCCCTTCGAGGCTACACCTTC
CDR3aa: CASSHALRGYTF

j_gene: TRBJ1-5
v_gene: TRBV4-1
abundance: NA
d_gene: NA
CDR3nt: TGCGCCAGCAGCCCAACGGGACGATACGGCAATCAGCCCCAGCATTTT
CDR3aa: CASSPTGRYGNQPQHF

j_gene: TRBJ1-2
v_gene: TRBV4-1
abundance: medium-sized
d_gene: NA
CDR3nt: TGCGCCAGCAGCCTCCTATCTCTTACGAACTATGGCTACACCTTC
CDR3aa: CASSLLSLTNYGYTF

j_gene: TRBJ1-1
v_gene: TRBV5-1
abundance: once
d_gene: NA
CDR3nt: TGCGCCAGCAGCTTGGGGGTAGGGATGAACACTGAAGCTTTCTTT
CDR3aa: CASSLGVGMNTEAFF

j_gene: TRBJ2-2
v_gene: TRBV11-2
abundance: NA
d_gene: NA
CDR3nt: TGTGCCAGCAGCTTAGCGGGGCTCAACACCGGGGAGCTGTTTTTT
CDR3aa: CASSLAGLNTGELFF

j_gene: TRBJ1-4
v_gene: TRBV2
abundance: NA
d_gene: NA
CDR3nt: TGTGCCAGCTCCTTTAATTCAAAGGAAAAACTGTTTTTT
CDR3aa: CASSFNSKEKLFF

j_gene: TRBJ2-5
v_gene: TRBV7-8
abundance: few
d_gene: TRBD2
CDR3nt: TGTGCCAGCAGCTTAAGCGGCAAAAGCGGGAGGTACCAAGAGACCCAGTACTTC
CDR3aa: CASSLSGKSGRYQETQYF

j_gene: TRBJ1-4
v_gene: TRBV7-2
abundance: NA
d_gene: NA
CDR3nt: TGTGCCAGCAGCTTAGATATCCTGAATGAAAAACTGTTTTTT
CDR3aa: CASSLDILNEKLFF

j_gene: TRBJ1-5
v_gene: TRBV5-8
abundance: NA
d_gene: NA
CDR3nt: TGTGCCAGCGGAGGCCGTGTGGCCAGCTCTATAGGCAATCAGCCCCAGCATTTT
CDR3aa: CASGGRVASSIGNQPQHF

j_gene: TRBJ2-7
v_gene: TRBV7-3
abundance: NA
d_gene: TRBD1
CDR3nt: TGTGCCAGCAGCTTAGAACAGGGGGCCTACGAGCAGTACTTC
CDR3aa: CASSLEQGAYEQYF

j_gene: TRBJ2-5
v_gene: TRBV5-5
abundance: NA
d_gene: TRBD2
CDR3nt: TGTGCCAGCAGCTTGGATGCGGGGGGGGTCGAGACCCAGTACTTC
CDR3aa: CASSLDAGGVETQYF

j_gene: TRBJ2-3
v_gene: TRBV14
abundance: few
d_gene: NA
CDR3nt: TGTGCCAGCAGCCAACGGGCGCTGGGGGGCGATACGCAGTATTTT
CDR3aa: CASSQRALGGDTQYF

j_gene: TRBJ1-1
v_gene: TRBV30
abundance: NA
d_gene: NA
CDR3nt: TGTGCCTGGACCAACTGGGGAGGGGTTAGGGACACTGAAGCTTTCTTT
CDR3aa: CAWTNWGGVRDTEAFF

j_gene: TRBJ1-5
v_gene: TRBV5-1
abundance: NA
d_gene: NA
CDR3nt: TGCGCCAGCAGCTTGGATGGGGGAAAGCCCCAGCATTTT
CDR3aa: CASSLDGGKPQHF

j_gene: TRBJ1-5
v_gene: TRBV7-8
abundance: NA
d_gene: NA
CDR3nt: TGTGCCAGCTGCGAATCCCAGGGGCTGACTTTTAGCAATCAGCCCCAGCATTTT
CDR3aa: CASCESQGLTFSNQPQHF

j_gene: TRBJ2-3
v_gene: TRBV30
abundance: NA
d_gene: TRBD2
CDR3nt: TGTGCCTGGAGTTTAGCGGGGGGGGCGGGAAATACGCAGTATTTT
CDR3aa: CAWSLAGGAGNTQYF

j_gene: TRBJ1-3
v_gene: TRBV25-1
abundance: NA
d_gene: NA
CDR3nt: TGTGCCAGCACGGTTGGGCAGCACTCTGGAAACACCATATATTTT
CDR3aa: CASTVGQHSGNTIYF

j_gene: TRBJ1-3
v_gene: TRBV25-1
abundance: NA
d_gene: NA
CDR3nt: TGTGCCAGCAGTGATCCGTCCAGGGCTGGAAACACCATATATTTT
CDR3aa: CASSDPSRAGNTIYF

j_gene: TRBJ1-2
v_gene: TRBV5-1
abundance: NA
d_gene: TRBD1
CDR3nt: TGCGCCAGCAGCTGGGTCCTAAGGGACAGGGGAGTAGCTAACTATGGCTACACCTTC
CDR3aa: CASSWVLRDRGVANYGYTF

j_gene: TRBJ1-1
v_gene: TRBV6-5
abundance: few
d_gene: TRBD1
CDR3nt: TGTGCCAGCAGCCAGGACAGGAGAGAGGACACTGAAGCTTTCTTT
CDR3aa: CASSQDRREDTEAFF

j_gene: TRBJ2-7
v_gene: TRBV28
abundance: NA
d_gene: NA
CDR3nt: TGTGCCAGCTCACCTTACTCCTACGAGCAGTACTTC
CDR3aa: CASSPYSYEQYF

j_gene: TRBJ2-5
v_gene: TRBV5-1
abundance: NA
d_gene: TRBD2
CDR3nt: TGCGCCAGCAGCTTGGGTAGCGGGGGGTTACAAGAGACCCAGTACTTC
CDR3aa: CASSLGSGGLQETQYF

j_gene: TRBJ2-7
v_gene: TRBV11-2
abundance: NA
d_gene: NA
CDR3nt: TGTGCCAGCAGCTTATCTACTAGTCCCACCTACGAGCAGTACTTC
CDR3aa: CASSLSTSPTYEQYF

j_gene: TRBJ1-2
v_gene: TRBV29-1
abundance: NA
d_gene: NA
CDR3nt: TGCAGCGTTGCAAAGTCCGCCCAGGGGCTCTATGGCTACACCTTC
CDR3aa: CSVAKSAQGLYGYTF

j_gene: TRBJ2-5
v_gene: TRBV2
abundance: few
d_gene: TRBD2
CDR3nt: TGTGCCAGCGGGGGGACTAGCGGGGGACCCGGTATCGTCCAAGAGACCCAGTACTTC
CDR3aa: CASGGTSGGPGIVQETQYF

j_gene: TRBJ1-2
v_gene: TRBV7-3
abundance: NA
d_gene: TRBD1
CDR3nt: TGTGCCAGCAGCTCGACAGGGTTGGCTGGCTACACCTTC
CDR3aa: CASSSTGLAGYTF

j_gene: TRBJ1-3
v_gene: TRBV10-2
abundance: NA
d_gene: NA
CDR3nt: TGCGCCAGCAGTGAGTCAGGGTTCGGAAACACCATATATTTT
CDR3aa: CASSESGFGNTIYF

j_gene: TRBJ2-1
v_gene: TRBV27
abundance: NA
d_gene: NA
CDR3nt: TGTGCCAGCAGTTACCGAGCAGGAGATGAGCAGTTCTTC
CDR3aa: CASSYRAGDEQFF